The 3 T cell receptor beta chains below come from one sample, sequenced in a study of blood T cell repertoires in COVID-19. The data were produced by immunoSEQ multiplex PCR, yet TCRdb's version contains in-frame clones alone and is incomplete. The table includes approximately 120,000 clones, more than 70% detected once. Sequenced sample: peripheral blood. Receptor source: a human donor in a cohort sampled during active COVID-19.

The rearrangement links TRBV5-6 to TRBJ1-3; D gene uncertain. Trimming removed 3 bases from V and 3 bases from J, with 10 bases in between. This CDR3 region has 14 residues. The germline gives CDR1 SGHDT, CDR2 YYEEEE. The CDR3 sequence is CASSYTTFGNTIYF. CDR3 nucleotides: TGTGCCAGCAGCTACACCACCTTTGGAAACACCATATATTTT.

The chain is built from TRBV3-1 (or the pseudogene TRBV3-2) and TRBJ2-2, with 14 positions matching TRBD2. The CDR3 spans 15 residues. Germline CDR1 and CDR2: LGHDT and YNNKEL (reference sequence). V lost 4 bases and J lost 6; bases outside the gene matches: 1. The DNA of the CDR3 is TGTGCCAGCAGCCGACTAGCGGGGGGGCCCGGGGAGCTGTTTTTT. Translation gives CASSRLAGGPGELFF.

The V gene is TRBV28, the J gene TRBJ2-2; 9 bases fit TRBD2. V shed 5 bases and J 5 bases; nucleotides not matched to a gene: 6. Germline CDR1 MDHEN, CDR2 SYDVKM. CDR3 length: 15 residues. DNA for the CDR3: TGTGCCAGCAGTCTTAGCGGGGGAAGGACCGGGGAGCTGTTTTTT. Residues: CASSLSGGRTGELFF.